This paragraph reports one T cell receptor (beta chain). The entry originates in a study of patients and donors after allogeneic stem cell transplantation. TCRdb reanalysed the RT-PCR reads using MiXCR and keeps one entry per CDR3 protein. The table includes around 200,000 distinct CDR3 sequences, 38% detected once. The V end lost 0 bases, the J end lost 9 bases, and 7 bases lay between the germline ends. This CDR3 has 12 residues. Per the germline V gene, CDR1 is SEHNR and CDR2 is FQNEAQ (reference sequence). Sequenced input: blood, either unsorted or a sorted T cell fraction (not recorded which). The clonotype originates from a human donor who was either an allogeneic HSCT recipient or a stem cell or donor lymphocyte infusion donor (not recorded which). It is not recorded whose cells these are; they may come from a transplant donor. V gene TRBV7-9 combines with J gene TRBJ2-3, with unresolved D. For the CDR3, the DNA is TGTGCCAGCAGCTTAGCGTCCCCAACGCAGTATTTT. Translating it yields CASSLASPTQYF.